One T cell receptor beta chain is described in this entry. What it binds is unknown. The germline gives CDR1 GTSNPN, CDR2 SVGIG (reference sequence). This CDR3 region has 15 residues. TCRdb re-called the 5' RACE reads; every CDR3 protein appears as one record, without DNA. The table for this sample gives some 410,000 distinct CDR3 sequences. The entry originates in a study of T cells expressing NK-cell markers. General study results and limits: NKG2C+ dominant clonotype frequencies in five or six donors were roughly 1.0-7.5% of CD8+ T cells.

The source material was blood T cells: a sorted CD56 or NKG2C T cell subset, CD4+ or CD8+ T cells, or bulk PBMC T cells (not recorded which). This chain links TRBV30 with TRBJ2-7; TCRdb lists TRBD2, though no DNA is available to test this call. This receptor was obtained from a woman aged 18 to 75 in good health. CDR3 loop: CASNRRLARSYEQYF.